This T cell receptor beta chain was sequenced during a study of blood T cell repertoires in COVID-19. Study-level background: From T cells, B-cell-depleted T cells, or PBMCs came the material, which was cDNA or gDNA.

Patients in Seattle were enrolled during active infection, then followed longitudinally. Method: immunoSEQ multiplex PCR; TCRdb's copy keeps in-frame clones and lacks some. This table holds fewer than 300,000 clones, about 80% found once. V lost 4 bases to trimming and J lost 1 base, with 17 bases between them. Germline V CDR1 and CDR2: SGHNT, YYREEE (reference sequence). CDR3 length: 16 amino acids. The TCR originated in a person aged 65 to 85 with COVID-19, enrolled during active disease. This chain uses TRBV5-4 with TRBJ1-2, with D perhaps TRBD1 (6 bases). The material sequenced was peripheral blood. The CDR3 reads CASSPLRDNLNYGYTF. The DNA of the CDR3 is TGTGCCAGCAGCCCACTCCGGGACAATCTTAACTATGGCTACACCTTC.